This TCR beta chain was observed in a study of shared T cell receptors in the human thymus. Generated by immunoSEQ multiplex PCR, the TCRdb table keeps only in-frame clones and is missing some. Here the sample spans some 700,000 clones, more than 75% being singletons. After removal of 4 bases from V and 3 bases from J, the junction contained 6 bases not matched to a gene. The germline gives CDR1 MGHRA, CDR2 YSYEKL. This CDR3 is built from 15 residues. The same sample was also used in a study of human thymus T cells.

This receptor was identified in a boy younger than two with a congenital heart defect. The chain has TRBV4-1 and TRBJ1-5; 7 bases fit TRBD1. Input material: thymocytes. DNA of the CDR3: TGCGCCAGCAGCCCAGAGACAGGGAACAATCAGCCCCAGCATTTT. It specifies CASSPETGNNQPQHF.